This T cell receptor beta chain derives from a study of cytomegalovirus exposure and HLA in healthy donors. V was pared by 6 bases and J by 2 bases, with 4 bases of the junction left unmatched. CDR1 is MNHEY, CDR2 SVGAGI, per germline. CDR3 length equals 14 residues. Each donor was nominally healthy when sampled (though unrecorded immune exposures were likely). With respect to this clone: Its antigen is not known.

General observations from the study: Associated with cytomegalovirus, according to the listing, were around 160 TCR beta chains.

PCR employed 60 Vbeta and 13 Jbeta primers. Authors' data handling: Roughly 12 million shared chains were among approximately 87 million unique TCR beta chains counted in a later analysis. Method: immunoSEQ multiplex PCR; TCRdb's copy keeps in-frame clones and lacks some. V, J and clone size reflect that table, while D and trimming were determined from the DNA. The sample lists under 200,000 clones; nearly 80% were seen once. This clonotype was sampled from a woman aged 40 to 50 in good health and CMV-seronegative. The chain couples TRBV6-5 to TRBJ1-5; TRBD1 matches 7 bases. Sequencing was performed on PBMCs. CDR3 loop: CASRDDRGNQPQHF. The CDR3 nucleotides are TGTGCCAGCAGAGATGACAGGGGCAATCAGCCCCAGCATTTT.